The 7 T cell receptor beta chains listed next were all sequenced from one sample in a study of T cells in localized non-small cell lung cancer. Assay used: immunoSEQ multiplex PCR; TCRdb lists only in-frame clones, some missing. The table includes some 25,000 clones, 86% detected once. The sample consisted of peripheral blood, taken before any cancer treatment. The origin of the receptors is a female donor of 60 years or more with stage I lung adenocarcinoma.

The gene calls are TRBV29-1 and TRBJ2-6; 9 bases are shared with TRBD1. V lost 5 bases, J lost 1 base, and 6 bases stayed unmatched. CDR1 is SQVTM and CDR2 is ANQGSEA in the germline V gene. This CDR3 has 16 amino acids. The CDR3 DNA reads as TGCAGCGTTCGCGGACAGGGGTTGTCTGGGGCCAACGTCCTGACTTTC. This translates into CSVRGQGLSGANVLTF.

This clone was detected only a few times. The V gene is TRBV9, the J gene TRBJ1-2; possible D gene TRBD1, 6 bases. Germline-derived CDR1 and CDR2 are SGDLS and YYNGEE. V was trimmed by 3 bases and J by 2 bases, leaving 17 bases between them. The CDR3 spans 16 residues. CDR3 sequence reads: CASSDNLGGANYGYTF. The DNA for the CDR3 is TGTGCCAGCAGCGATAACCTAGGGGGGGCAAACTATGGCTACACCTTC.

This chain's CDR3 is CASSLSGVGETQYF. The CDR3 DNA is TGCGCCAGCAGCTTATCGGGGGTGGGCGAGACCCAGTACTTC. J is TRBJ2-5 and V is TRBV5-1, with a possible D match to TRBD2 (6 bases). Trimming left V 2 bases short and J 5 bases short, with 13 bases between. The germline V gene has CDR1 SGHRS and CDR2 YFSETQ. The CDR3 consists of 14 residues.

The chain employs TRBV29-1 and TRBJ1-2, with 7 bases matching TRBD1. Trimming took 3 bases from V and 11 from J; bases not matched to a gene: 6. The CDR3 length is 11 residues. Germline CDR1 and CDR2: SQVTM and ANQGSEA. CDR3 sequence (DNA): TGCAGCGTTGAGACGACAGGGTTGTACACCTTC. Translating it yields CSVETTGLYTF.

In DNA form, the CDR3 reads TGCGCCAGCAGGACAGGGGAAACCTACGAGCAGTACTTC. Residues: CASRTGETYEQYF. The genes are TRBV10-2 and TRBJ2-7; 8 nucleotides agree with TRBD1. Trimming at V came to 6 bases and at J to 2 bases, leaving 3 bases not matched to a gene. This CDR3 comprises 13 residues. Germline V gene lookup returns CDR1 WSHSY and CDR2 SAAADI.

The J gene is TRBJ2-2, the V gene TRBV13, with D possibly being TRBD1 (6 bases). The CDR3 is 13 amino acids. The ends were cut back, 4 bases at V and 6 bases at J, with 9 bases in the middle. Looked up from germline, CDR1 is PRHDT and CDR2 is FYEKMQ (reference sequence). Here the CDR3 DNA reads TGTGCCAGCAGCTCCAGGGGAGCCGGGGAGCTGTTTTTT. This encodes CASSSRGAGELFF.

The genes are TRBV10-2 and TRBJ2-7; 12 positions match TRBD2. The CDR3 runs 15 residues. V gave up 5 bases and J gave up 4 bases; unmatched junction bases: 6. Germline V CDR1 and CDR2: WSHSY, SAAADI. CDR3 sequence (DNA): TGCGCCAGCAGTACACTAGCGGGAGGTCGGTACGAGCAGTACTTC. It specifies CASSTLAGGRYEQYF.